This T cell receptor beta chain was sequenced during a study of T cell repertoires in cytomegalovirus infection. Overall study context: From public TCR beta signatures came an indication of both CMV infection and matching HLA type. Findings of the study overall: Predominance within the ex vivo response was attributable to HLA-C-restricted CMV-specific TCR beta clonotypes. Adding up the frequency of public TCR beta families identified people who carried CMV plus the relevant HLA.

TCRdb ran MiXCR on the reads and lists one entry per CDR3 protein. The table has 560,000 or so distinct CDR3 sequences, approximately 15% seen once; the top ten hold roughly a quarter. J lost 4 bases, V lost 0 bases, and 5 bases had no gene match. Germline CDR1 is SGDLS and CDR2 is YYNGEE. The CDR3 has 15 residues. On this clonotype itself: The target antigen is unknown.

The receptor's source is a human donor in good health (CMV status not recorded). Some clones in this sample may be carry-over from other donors' samples. The material sequenced was CD8+ T cells from PBMCs. The genes are TRBV9 and TRBJ1-2, with 8 bases matching TRBD1. The CDR3 DNA is TGTGCCAGCAGCGTAGGGGACAGGACCCTCTATGGCTACACCTTC. Translating it yields CASSVGDRTLYGYTF.